These T cell receptor beta chains were read from a single sample in a study of T-cell reconstitution after alpha-beta-depleted transplantation in children. Each CDR3 protein is one row after TCRdb ran MiXCR on the PCR reads. The table shows 610,000 or so distinct CDR3 sequences, with 25% to 30% occurring only once. The input for sequencing was PBMCs, taken before TCRalphabeta/CD19-depleted stem cell transplant. The receptor set was obtained from a boy younger than two with Wiskott-Aldrich syndrome, due to receive a stem cell transplant. Both conserved end residues are part of each CDR3. The D gene is left open where the match is weak. Where a row states a size, it is once, few, many or the class of an expanded clone; other rows omit it.

>TRBJ2-5|.|TRBV20-1|.
CSASNLGRTGETQYF
TGCAGTGCTAGCAACCTGGGACGGACGGGGGAGACCCAGTACTTC
>TRBJ2-7|few|TRBV29-1|TRBD2
CSVKTSGRNEQYF
TGCAGCGTTAAGACTAGCGGCAGGAACGAGCAGTACTTC
>TRBJ2-7|.|TRBV27|.
CASSLTGFSYEQYF
TGTGCCAGCAGTTTAACAGGGTTCTCCTACGAGCAGTACTTC
>TRBJ2-3|.|TRBV11-2|TRBD2
CASSPGTSGRRGTDTQYF
TGTGCCAGCAGCCCCGGGACTAGCGGAAGGAGGGGCACAGATACGCAGTATTTT
>TRBJ2-5|few|TRBV27|TRBD1
CASGRGNIKYQETQYF
TGTGCCAGCGGCAGGGGGAACATAAAGTACCAAGAGACCCAGTACTTC
>TRBJ2-7|few|TRBV28|TRBD1
CASSPPRDRSYEQYF
TGTGCCAGCAGCCCCCCCCGGGACAGGAGCTACGAGCAGTACTTC
>TRBJ2-3|.|TRBV5-1|TRBD2
CASSSSISGRTDTQYF
TGCGCCAGCAGCTCTAGCATAAGCGGGAGAACAGATACGCAGTATTTT
>TRBJ1-1|.|TRBV28|.
CASSLDLRMNTEAFF
TGTGCCAGCAGTTTAGATCTCCGAATGAACACTGAAGCTTTCTTT
>TRBJ2-2|once|TRBV2|.
CASSEFELSNTGELFF
TGTGCCAGCAGTGAGTTCGAACTAAGTAACACCGGGGAGCTGTTTTTT
>TRBJ2-7|few|TRBV5-1|.
CASSLDPANSYEQYF
TGCGCCAGCAGCTTGGATCCGGCAAACTCCTACGAGCAGTACTTC
>TRBJ2-3|few|TRBV20-1|TRBD2
CSAATSEKGTDTQYF
TGCAGTGCAGCGACTAGCGAGAAAGGCACAGATACGCAGTATTTT
>TRBJ2-3|few|TRBV5-1|TRBD2
CASSSGLAGATLTDTQYF
TGCGCCAGCAGCTCGGGACTAGCGGGAGCGACACTCACAGATACGCAGTATTTT
>TRBJ1-4|.|TRBV20-1|.
CSARVTNEKLFF
TGCAGTGCTAGAGTTACTAATGAAAAACTGTTTTTT
>TRBJ2-7|.|TRBV5-1|TRBD1
CASSYRQGREQYF
TGCGCCAGCAGCTATCGACAGGGTCGCGAGCAGTACTTC
>TRBJ1-4|.|TRBV3-1|.
CASSQGGATNEKLFF
TGTGCCAGCAGCCAAGGAGGAGCAACTAATGAAAAACTGTTTTTT
>TRBJ2-7|.|TRBV9|.
CASSIDQQYEQYF
TGTGCCAGCAGCATTGACCAACAGTACGAGCAGTACTTC
>TRBJ2-5|.|TRBV15|.
CATSTILGGYETQYF
TGTGCCACCAGCACTATTTTGGGGGGCTACGAGACCCAGTACTTC
>TRBJ2-5|.|TRBV29-1|.
CSGGRGQETQYF
TGCAGCGGTGGCAGGGGCCAAGAGACCCAGTACTTC
>TRBJ2-3|.|TRBV12-3/TRBV12-4|.
CASRIQITDTQYF
TGTGCCAGCAGGATCCAAATCACAGATACGCAGTATTTT
>TRBJ2-7|few|TRBV3-1|.
CASSQVSRADYEQYF
TGTGCCAGCAGCCAAGTCTCCAGGGCGGATTACGAGCAGTACTTC
>TRBJ2-1|.|TRBV5-5|TRBD2
CASSVGLAGIYEQFF
TGTGCCAGCAGCGTGGGACTAGCGGGAATCTATGAGCAGTTCTTC
>TRBJ2-7|once|TRBV6-2/TRBV6-3|.
CASRDPAYEQYF
TGTGCCAGTAGGGACCCAGCCTACGAGCAGTACTTC
>TRBJ2-1|.|TRBV29-1|.
CSVFSGASYNEQFF
TGCAGCGTTTTTAGCGGAGCATCATACAATGAGCAGTTCTTC
>TRBJ1-2|.|TRBV5-1|TRBD1
CASSEPGGYGYTF
TGCGCCAGCAGCGAACCAGGGGGCTATGGCTACACCTTC
>TRBJ2-1|.|TRBV12-3/TRBV12-4|TRBD2
CASSPLAGGLNEQFF
TGTGCCAGCAGCCCGCTAGCGGGAGGTTTAAATGAGCAGTTCTTC
>TRBJ2-3|few|TRBV5-1|.
CASSPTVSGTDTQYF
TGCGCCAGCAGCCCCACTGTAAGCGGCACAGATACGCAGTATTTT
>TRBJ2-1|few|TRBV20-1|.
CSAEAGANEQFF
TGCAGTGCAGAGGCTGGCGCCAATGAGCAGTTCTTC
>TRBJ2-1|many|TRBV5-1|.
CASSLGDPAYNEQFF
TGTGCCAGCAGCTTAGGGGACCCGGCCTACAATGAGCAGTTCTTC
>TRBJ2-6|.|TRBV5-5|TRBD1
CASSLWDRSSGANVLTF
TGTGCCAGCAGCTTGTGGGACAGGAGCTCTGGGGCCAACGTCCTGACTTTC
>TRBJ2-7|few|TRBV2|.
CASSELRRRAYEQYF
TGTGCCAGCAGTGAGTTGAGGCGTCGGGCCTACGAGCAGTACTTC
>TRBJ2-3|.|TRBV5-1|.
CATRKGTGDTQYF
TGCGCCACCCGAAAGGGAACGGGAGATACGCAGTATTTT
>TRBJ1-1|once|TRBV20-1|TRBD1
CSAKRQGPITEAFF
TGCAGTGCTAAAAGACAGGGACCAATTACTGAAGCTTTCTTT
>TRBJ1-5|.|TRBV5-1|.
CVSAAQRGQPQHF
TGCGTCAGCGCCGCCCAGAGGGGTCAGCCCCAGCATTTT
>TRBJ2-4|.|TRBV28|.
CASSLRGSPKGNIQYF
TGTGCCAGCAGTTTACGGGGGTCCCCGAAGGGAAACATTCAGTACTTC
>TRBJ2-5|few|TRBV27|.
CASSSAVRETQYF
TGTGCCAGCAGTTCCGCCGTGAGAGAGACCCAGTACTTC
>TRBJ2-1|few|TRBV5-5|.
CASSRLSLNEQFF
TGTGCCAGCAGCCGGTTGTCCCTCAATGAGCAGTTCTTC
>TRBJ2-3|.|TRBV2|.
CASDYTGTGEDTQYF
TGTGCCAGCGACTACACGGGGACTGGGGAGGATACGCAGTATTTT
>TRBJ2-1|.|TRBV28|TRBD2
CASSLVPLAGGYEQFF
TGTGCCAGCAGTTTAGTCCCACTAGCGGGAGGGTATGAGCAGTTCTTC
>TRBJ2-1|.|TRBV7-2|.
CASSDPGTHEQFF
TGTGCCAGCAGCGACCCCGGGACTCATGAGCAGTTCTTC
>TRBJ1-5|.|TRBV15|.
CATSRDLTGNQPQHF
TGTGCCACCAGCAGAGATCTGACAGGCAATCAGCCCCAGCATTTT
>TRBJ2-7|.|TRBV4-1|TRBD2
CASSQDAGTSFPYEQYF
TGCGCCAGCAGCCAAGACGCCGGGACTAGCTTTCCCTACGAGCAGTACTTC
>TRBJ1-5|.|TRBV28|.
CASSFNWAGQPQHF
TGTGCCAGCAGTTTCAACTGGGCAGGGCAGCCCCAGCATTTT
>TRBJ1-2|.|TRBV7-8|.
CASSPIPGTKDYGYTF
TGTGCCAGCAGCCCGATTCCCGGGACAAAGGACTATGGCTACACCTTC
>TRBJ2-7|.|TRBV20-1|.
CSARDLKRVSSYEQYF
TGCAGTGCTAGAGATTTGAAGAGGGTAAGCTCCTACGAGCAGTACTTC
>TRBJ2-1|many|TRBV27|TRBD2
CAKSGGSYNEQFF
TGTGCCAAATCCGGGGGGTCCTACAATGAGCAGTTCTTC
>TRBJ1-2|.|TRBV29-1|.
CSVVGLHGPRYGYTF
TGCAGCGTTGTAGGCCTCCATGGCCCCCGATATGGCTACACCTTC
>TRBJ1-1|few|TRBV4-1|.
CASSQDRAHGITEAFF
TGCGCCAGCAGCCAAGATCGAGCACACGGGATCACTGAAGCTTTCTTT
>TRBJ2-3|few|TRBV6-1|.
CASSETRTYTDTQYF
TGTGCCAGCAGTGAAACCCGAACCTACACAGATACGCAGTATTTT
>TRBJ1-4|.|TRBV10-3|.
CATYEGGSEKLFF
TGTGCCACCTACGAGGGAGGGAGTGAAAAACTGTTTTTT
>TRBJ1-4|many|TRBV5-1|.
CASSLGGDEKLFF
TGTGCCAGCAGTTTAGGAGGGGATGAAAAACTGTTTTTT
>TRBJ2-1|.|TRBV27|.
CASSFRDIPNNEQFF
TGTGCCAGCAGTTTTAGGGATATCCCGAACAATGAGCAGTTCTTC
>TRBJ2-4|.|TRBV12-3/TRBV12-4|TRBD1
CASSLAPQGINIQYF
TGTGCCAGCAGTTTAGCGCCACAGGGGATAAACATTCAGTACTTC
>TRBJ1-2|many|TRBV20-1|.
CSARAGTDYGYTF
TGCAGTGCTAGAGCTGGGACCGACTATGGCTACACCTTC
>TRBJ2-7|few|TRBV12-3/TRBV12-4|.
CASRLNYRRYF
TGTGCCAGCAGGTTAAACTATCGTCGGTACTTC
>TRBJ1-5|few|TRBV19|.
CASSIAEGFPQPQHF
TGTGCCAGTAGTATAGCGGAGGGGTTTCCTCAGCCCCAGCATTTT
>TRBJ2-1|.|TRBV6-6|TRBD2
CASNREVGEQFF
TGTGCCAGCAATCGGGAGGTGGGTGAGCAGTTCTTC
>TRBJ2-2|few|TRBV6-1|.
CASSRGPAGKTGDLFF
TGTGCCAGCAGCAGGGGACCCGCCGGGAAGACCGGGGACCTGTTTTTT
>TRBJ2-5|few|TRBV20-1|TRBD1
CSARVDRVRETQYF
TGCAGTGCTAGGGTTGACAGGGTTCGGGAGACCCAGTACTTC
>TRBJ1-2|few|TRBV25-1|.
CASSSGGKGYGYTF
TGTGCCAGCAGTTCCGGAGGAAAGGGCTATGGCTACACCTTC
>TRBJ2-5|.|TRBV5-1|.
CASSLWGTETQYF
TGCGCCAGCAGCTTGTGGGGAACCGAGACCCAGTACTTC